This is a list of T cell receptor beta chains from one sample in a study of T cell responses to AZD1222 COVID-19 vaccine. Generated by immunoSEQ multiplex PCR, the TCRdb table keeps only in-frame clones and is missing some. The sample carries roughly 150,000 clones, over 80% recorded once. The sequencing used peripheral blood, collected 28 days after the second AZD1222 dose. The receptors derive from an adult who received the AZD1222 COVID-19 vaccine. CDR3s include the opening cysteine and the closing phenylalanine or tryptophan. A D gene is named only where the DNA matches it firmly. The size field is filled for only some rows; it gives once, few, many or a size class.

d_call: NA
clone_size: NA
v_call: TRBV27
j_call: TRBJ1-4
cdr3_aa: CASRRNDPRDGPNEKLFF
cdr3_nt: TGTGCCAGCAGGCGTAATGACCCCCGGGACGGACCTAATGAAAAACTGTTTTTT

d_call: NA
clone_size: NA
v_call: TRBV6-5
j_call: TRBJ2-7
cdr3_aa: CASSNERGNEQYF
cdr3_nt: TGTGCCAGCAGCAACGAGAGGGGCAACGAGCAGTACTTC

d_call: NA
clone_size: NA
v_call: TRBV4-3
j_call: TRBJ2-3
cdr3_aa: CASSQESSIRNTQYF
cdr3_nt: TGCGCCAGCAGCCAAGAAAGCTCAATCCGGAATACGCAGTATTTT

d_call: NA
clone_size: NA
v_call: TRBV7-9
j_call: TRBJ2-7
cdr3_aa: CASSLSTLQYF
cdr3_nt: TGTGCCAGCAGCTTATCTACGTTGCAGTACTTC

d_call: NA
clone_size: NA
v_call: TRBV11-1
j_call: TRBJ1-2
cdr3_aa: CASSLGSGSVGYTF
cdr3_nt: TGTGCCAGCAGCTTGGGCTCAGGGAGCGTTGGCTACACCTTC

d_call: NA
clone_size: NA
v_call: TRBV11-2
j_call: TRBJ1-6
cdr3_aa: CASTAGGSNSPLHF
cdr3_nt: TGTGCCAGCACCGCGGGCGGCAGCAATTCACCCCTCCACTTT

d_call: TRBD1
clone_size: NA
v_call: TRBV7-7
j_call: TRBJ2-5
cdr3_aa: CASTLSGTGQETQYF
cdr3_nt: TGTGCTAGCACCCTAAGTGGGACAGGTCAAGAGACCCAGTACTTC

d_call: NA
clone_size: NA
v_call: TRBV3-1/TRBV3-2
j_call: TRBJ1-2
cdr3_aa: CASSLAAGTLNYGYTF
cdr3_nt: TGTGCCAGCAGCCTCGCCGCCGGGACACTTAACTATGGCTACACCTTC

d_call: TRBD1
clone_size: NA
v_call: TRBV10-3
j_call: TRBJ2-1
cdr3_aa: CAISGQGAYNEQFF
cdr3_nt: TGTGCCATCAGTGGACAGGGGGCCTACAATGAGCAGTTCTTC

d_call: TRBD1
clone_size: NA
v_call: TRBV7-9
j_call: TRBJ1-1
cdr3_aa: CASSLRQGGTEAFF
cdr3_nt: TGTGCCAGCAGCTTGAGACAGGGGGGCACTGAAGCTTTCTTT

d_call: TRBD2
clone_size: NA
v_call: TRBV4-1
j_call: TRBJ2-2
cdr3_aa: CASSLTSGRAELELFF
cdr3_nt: TGCGCCAGCAGCCTGACTAGCGGGAGGGCGGAATTGGAGCTGTTTTTT

d_call: TRBD1
clone_size: NA
v_call: TRBV30
j_call: TRBJ1-1
cdr3_aa: CAWRKGATEAFF
cdr3_nt: TGTGCCTGGAGGAAGGGGGCAACTGAAGCTTTCTTT

d_call: NA
clone_size: NA
v_call: TRBV9
j_call: TRBJ1-2
cdr3_aa: CASSGPRAHYGYTF
cdr3_nt: TGTGCCAGCAGCGGCCCCAGGGCCCACTATGGCTACACCTTC

d_call: TRBD2
clone_size: NA
v_call: TRBV4-2
j_call: TRBJ2-1
cdr3_aa: CASSHPGLAVFEQFF
cdr3_nt: TGTGCCAGCAGCCACCCGGGACTAGCGGTGTTTGAGCAGTTCTTC

d_call: TRBD1
clone_size: NA
v_call: TRBV6-5
j_call: TRBJ2-7
cdr3_aa: CASSPGQGVYEQYF
cdr3_nt: TGTGCCAGCAGCCCGGGACAGGGGGTATACGAGCAGTACTTC

d_call: NA
clone_size: NA
v_call: TRBV4-1
j_call: TRBJ2-1
cdr3_aa: CASSQESTRTSYNEQFF
cdr3_nt: TGCGCCAGCAGCCAAGAGTCCACCCGGACCTCCTACAATGAGCAGTTCTTC

d_call: TRBD1
clone_size: NA
v_call: TRBV7-9
j_call: TRBJ2-7
cdr3_aa: CASSPGQGSREQYF
cdr3_nt: TGTGCCAGCAGCCCGGGACAGGGATCGAGGGAGCAGTACTTC

d_call: NA
clone_size: NA
v_call: TRBV19
j_call: TRBJ2-5
cdr3_aa: CASSIRETQYF
cdr3_nt: TGTGCCAGTAGTATTCGGGAGACCCAGTACTTC

d_call: NA
clone_size: NA
v_call: TRBV5-6
j_call: TRBJ1-5
cdr3_aa: CASSLFRASNQPQHF
cdr3_nt: TGTGCCAGCAGCTTGTTCAGGGCTAGCAATCAGCCCCAGCATTTT

d_call: TRBD2
clone_size: NA
v_call: TRBV28
j_call: TRBJ2-3
cdr3_aa: CASSLAGNTDTQYF
cdr3_nt: TGTGCCAGCAGTCTAGCGGGAAACACAGATACGCAGTATTTT

d_call: TRBD2
clone_size: NA
v_call: TRBV19
j_call: TRBJ2-1
cdr3_aa: CASSVHSGRVSEQFF
cdr3_nt: TGTGCCAGTAGTGTCCATAGCGGGAGGGTGAGTGAGCAGTTCTTC

d_call: NA
clone_size: NA
v_call: TRBV19
j_call: TRBJ1-1
cdr3_aa: CASSQGRRTEAFF
cdr3_nt: TGTGCCAGTAGTCAGGGGAGGAGGACTGAAGCTTTCTTT

d_call: NA
clone_size: NA
v_call: TRBV27
j_call: TRBJ2-3
cdr3_aa: CASSLYGTYYTDTQYF
cdr3_nt: TGTGCCAGCAGTTTATACGGGACTTACTACACAGATACGCAGTATTTT

d_call: NA
clone_size: NA
v_call: TRBV19
j_call: TRBJ1-5
cdr3_aa: CASSPTRTGNQPQHF
cdr3_nt: TGTGCCAGTAGTCCAACCCGGACAGGCAATCAGCCCCAGCATTTT

d_call: TRBD2
clone_size: NA
v_call: TRBV14
j_call: TRBJ2-1
cdr3_aa: CASSQDRLAGGREQFF
cdr3_nt: TGTGCCAGCAGCCAAGATCGTCTAGCGGGGGGTAGGGAGCAGTTCTTC

d_call: NA
clone_size: NA
v_call: TRBV5-1
j_call: TRBJ2-1
cdr3_aa: CASSLNPSGGVWHNEQFF
cdr3_nt: TGCGCCAGCAGCTTGAATCCCTCTGGGGGAGTCTGGCACAATGAGCAGTTCTTC

d_call: NA
clone_size: NA
v_call: TRBV7-3
j_call: TRBJ1-2
cdr3_aa: CASSSGQGGTNGYTF
cdr3_nt: TGTGCCAGCAGCTCAGGACAAGGGGGGACTAATGGCTACACCTTC

d_call: NA
clone_size: NA
v_call: TRBV18
j_call: TRBJ2-5
cdr3_aa: CASSRNMRAEETQYF
cdr3_nt: TGTGCCAGCTCACGCAACATGAGGGCGGAAGAGACCCAGTACTTC

d_call: NA
clone_size: NA
v_call: TRBV5-1
j_call: TRBJ2-1
cdr3_aa: CASSLATGSYNEQFF
cdr3_nt: TGCGCCAGCAGCTTGGCGACGGGCTCCTACAATGAGCAGTTCTTC

d_call: NA
clone_size: NA
v_call: TRBV5-1
j_call: TRBJ2-5
cdr3_aa: CASSLAGSGGETQYF
cdr3_nt: TGCGCCAGCAGCTTGGCCGGTAGCGGTGGGGAGACCCAGTACTTC

d_call: TRBD2
clone_size: NA
v_call: TRBV7-2
j_call: TRBJ2-7
cdr3_aa: CASSPGLAGVEQYF
cdr3_nt: TGTGCCAGCAGCCCTGGACTAGCGGGAGTGGAGCAGTACTTC

d_call: TRBD2
clone_size: once
v_call: TRBV20-1
j_call: TRBJ2-3
cdr3_aa: CSPHGGDTQYF
cdr3_nt: TGCAGTCCCCACGGGGGGGATACGCAGTATTTT

d_call: NA
clone_size: NA
v_call: TRBV20-1
j_call: TRBJ2-2
cdr3_aa: CSASSGGPTNTGELFF
cdr3_nt: TGCAGTGCTAGTAGCGGCGGCCCGACTAACACCGGGGAGCTGTTTTTT

d_call: TRBD1
clone_size: few
v_call: TRBV19
j_call: TRBJ1-1
cdr3_aa: CASTLGRQGAGGAFF
cdr3_nt: TGTGCCAGTACCCTGGGTCGGCAGGGGGCGGGAGGAGCTTTCTTT

d_call: NA
clone_size: NA
v_call: TRBV7-8
j_call: TRBJ2-2
cdr3_aa: CASSPRRAKANTGELFF
cdr3_nt: TGTGCCAGCAGCCCCCGGAGGGCTAAAGCGAACACCGGGGAGCTGTTTTTT

d_call: NA
clone_size: NA
v_call: TRBV4-3
j_call: TRBJ2-7
cdr3_aa: CASSQALGGGTSSYEQYF
cdr3_nt: TGCGCCAGCAGCCAAGCTTTGGGTGGCGGGACCAGCTCCTACGAGCAGTACTTC

d_call: NA
clone_size: NA
v_call: TRBV25-1
j_call: TRBJ2-5
cdr3_aa: CASSEYPGETQYF
cdr3_nt: TGTGCCAGCAGTGAATACCCGGGAGAGACCCAGTACTTC

d_call: NA
clone_size: NA
v_call: TRBV9
j_call: TRBJ2-2
cdr3_aa: CASSRDGTGELFF
cdr3_nt: TGTGCCAGCAGCCGCGACGGTACCGGGGAGCTGTTTTTT

d_call: NA
clone_size: NA
v_call: TRBV2
j_call: TRBJ1-2
cdr3_aa: CASVRGGGHYGYTF
cdr3_nt: TGTGCCAGCGTCCGGGGCGGAGGTCACTATGGCTACACCTTC

d_call: NA
clone_size: NA
v_call: TRBV3-1/TRBV3-2
j_call: TRBJ1-2
cdr3_aa: CASSQVGGHSNTF
cdr3_nt: TGTGCCAGCAGCCAAGTCGGGGGACACTCGAACACCTTC

d_call: NA
clone_size: NA
v_call: TRBV4-3
j_call: TRBJ2-3
cdr3_aa: CASSQEGYPADTQYF
cdr3_nt: TGCGCCAGCAGCCAAGAAGGTTACCCAGCAGATACGCAGTATTTT

d_call: NA
clone_size: NA
v_call: TRBV30
j_call: TRBJ1-5
cdr3_aa: CAWSRRKGNQPQHF
cdr3_nt: TGTGCCTGGAGTCGTCGGAAGGGGAATCAGCCCCAGCATTTT

d_call: NA
clone_size: NA
v_call: TRBV4-2
j_call: TRBJ2-2
cdr3_aa: CASSQGGGELFF
cdr3_nt: TGTGCCAGCAGCCAAGGAGGCGGGGAGCTGTTTTTT

d_call: TRBD1
clone_size: NA
v_call: TRBV6-6
j_call: TRBJ1-2
cdr3_aa: CASSSSQGDYYGYTF
cdr3_nt: TGTGCCAGCAGTTCGTCACAGGGGGATTACTATGGCTACACCTTC

d_call: NA
clone_size: NA
v_call: TRBV9
j_call: TRBJ2-5
cdr3_aa: CASTYSTAAGETQYF
cdr3_nt: TGTGCCAGCACCTATTCGACAGCCGCTGGGGAGACCCAGTACTTC

d_call: TRBD1
clone_size: NA
v_call: TRBV29-1
j_call: TRBJ1-1
cdr3_aa: CSVLGQGRTEAFF
cdr3_nt: TGCAGCGTTCTGGGACAGGGGAGAACTGAAGCTTTCTTT

d_call: NA
clone_size: NA
v_call: TRBV3-1/TRBV3-2
j_call: TRBJ2-7
cdr3_aa: CASSQEWDGNEQYF
cdr3_nt: TGTGCCAGCAGCCAAGAGTGGGACGGGAACGAGCAGTACTTC

d_call: NA
clone_size: NA
v_call: TRBV6-2/TRBV6-3
j_call: TRBJ2-5
cdr3_aa: CASSSGRAQETQYF
cdr3_nt: TGTGCCAGCAGTTCGGGTCGGGCCCAAGAGACCCAGTACTTC

d_call: NA
clone_size: NA
v_call: TRBV11-1
j_call: TRBJ1-2
cdr3_aa: CASGSRSYGYTF
cdr3_nt: TGTGCCAGCGGGTCCCGATCCTATGGCTACACCTTC

d_call: TRBD1
clone_size: NA
v_call: TRBV7-3
j_call: TRBJ1-1
cdr3_aa: CASSKTGDEAFF
cdr3_nt: TGTGCCAGCAGCAAAACAGGGGATGAAGCTTTCTTT

d_call: TRBD2
clone_size: NA
v_call: TRBV29-1
j_call: TRBJ2-3
cdr3_aa: CSVDSGLADTQYF
cdr3_nt: TGCAGCGTTGATAGCGGGCTAGCAGATACGCAGTATTTT

d_call: NA
clone_size: NA
v_call: TRBV11-2
j_call: TRBJ2-7
cdr3_aa: CASSLANEQYF
cdr3_nt: TGTGCCAGCAGCTTAGCCAACGAGCAGTACTTC